This TCR beta chain was recovered during a study of liver allograft versus peripheral blood T cells. Across the whole study: What was compared were the T cell receptor repertoires in transplanted livers and those in the peripheral blood of recipients.

TCRdb ran MiXCR on the reads and lists one entry per CDR3 protein. Of around 9,000 distinct CDR3 sequences listed, under 20% were seen once; the top ten hold about 26%. The J segment lost 6 bases and the V segment lost 5 bases, leaving 5 bases of the junction unmatched. Per germline, CDR1 MNHEY and CDR2 SVGEGT. The CDR3 is made up of 13 amino acids. This chain joins TRBV6-2 or TRBV6-3 and TRBJ2-7; 9 bases match TRBD2. The sequence derives from a human patient who had a liver transplant. The graft donor may account for some of the T cells. CDR3 sequence: CASSPGLAVEQYF. Here the CDR3 DNA reads TGTGCCAGCAGTCCGGGACTAGCCGTCGAGCAGTACTTC.